The T cell receptor beta chain under discussion was sequenced for a study of cytomegalovirus exposure and HLA in healthy donors. TCRdb's table, derived via immunoSEQ multiplex PCR, lists solely in-frame clones and lacks some. The repertoire holds over 100,000 clones, with roughly 90% as singletons. Trimming left V 3 bases short and J 6 bases short, with 12 bases between. There are 14 residues in the CDR3. Germline loops: CDR1 SGDLS, CDR2 YYNGEE. The sequence came from a woman aged 18 to 35 in good health and CMV-seropositive. Sequencing was carried out using PBMCs. The V gene is TRBV9, the J gene TRBJ2-2; D is ambiguous. The CDR3 loop reads CASSAPRTPGELFF. The CDR3 coding sequence is TGTGCCAGCAGCGCCCCGAGAACCCCCGGGGAGCTGTTTTTT.